Listed below are T cell receptor beta chains from one sample, sequenced in a study of T cells in Graves' hyperthyroidism and ophthalmopathy. One entry per CDR3 protein, called by TCRdb with MiXCR from the multiplex PCR reads. The table shows roughly 650,000 distinct CDR3 sequences, with about a sixth occurring only once. Sequenced sample: blood. The receptors here all came from a woman in her thirties or forties with Graves' ophthalmopathy. Each CDR3 is given with its conserved first and last residue. Fields, in order: V gene, J gene, CDR3 length, clone size, D gene, CDR3 DNA, CDR3 protein. D genes are given only for firm matches. Clone size appears in some rows only: once, few, many, or a class for an expanded clone.

V gene: TRBV4-1
J gene: TRBJ2-1
CDR3 length: 16
clone size: .
D gene: .
CDR3 DNA: TGCGCCAGCAGCCAAGTCGGACACCGCAGGGGCAATGAGCAGTTCTTC
CDR3 protein: CASSQVGHRRGNEQFF

V gene: TRBV5-1
J gene: TRBJ2-7
CDR3 length: 16
clone size: many
D gene: TRBD2
CDR3 DNA: TGCGCCAGCAGCTTTTCGACTAGCGGGAATTCCTACGAGCAGTACTTC
CDR3 protein: CASSFSTSGNSYEQYF

V gene: TRBV11-2
J gene: TRBJ2-1
CDR3 length: 14
clone size: many
D gene: .
CDR3 DNA: TGTGCCAGCAGCTTAGACGGGACACGCAATGAGCAGTTCTTC
CDR3 protein: CASSLDGTRNEQFF

V gene: TRBV28
J gene: TRBJ2-1
CDR3 length: 17
clone size: many
D gene: .
CDR3 DNA: TGTGCCAGCAGCGTAGGTGGGGTGCAGGGAGCCTACAATGAGCAGTTCTTC
CDR3 protein: CASSVGGVQGAYNEQFF

V gene: TRBV6-1
J gene: TRBJ2-3
CDR3 length: 16
clone size: many
D gene: TRBD2
CDR3 DNA: TGTGCCAGCAGGTCCCCACTAGCGGCAAGCACAGATACGCAGTATTTT
CDR3 protein: CASRSPLAASTDTQYF

V gene: TRBV2
J gene: TRBJ2-1
CDR3 length: 13
clone size: many
D gene: .
CDR3 DNA: TGTGCCAGCAGTGATACCGGGATCAATGAGCAGTTCTTC
CDR3 protein: CASSDTGINEQFF

V gene: TRBV12-3/TRBV12-4
J gene: TRBJ2-1
CDR3 length: 14
clone size: .
D gene: TRBD2
CDR3 DNA: TGTGCCAGCAGTTTGTCAGCGGGGGTTTATGAGCAGTTCTTC
CDR3 protein: CASSLSAGVYEQFF

V gene: TRBV29-1
J gene: TRBJ1-2
CDR3 length: 11
clone size: .
D gene: .
CDR3 DNA: TGCAGCGTTGGAGGGGGAGAAGGCTACACCTTC
CDR3 protein: CSVGGGEGYTF

V gene: TRBV4-1
J gene: TRBJ2-5
CDR3 length: 15
clone size: .
D gene: .
CDR3 DNA: TGCGCCAGCAGCCAAGGGGTCCTATCGATGGAGACCCAGTACTTC
CDR3 protein: CASSQGVLSMETQYF

V gene: TRBV7-9
J gene: TRBJ1-3
CDR3 length: 15
clone size: .
D gene: TRBD1
CDR3 DNA: TGTGCCAGCAGCCGAGGACAGGCCGCAGGAAACACCATATATTTT
CDR3 protein: CASSRGQAAGNTIYF

V gene: TRBV2
J gene: TRBJ2-2
CDR3 length: 14
clone size: .
D gene: .
CDR3 DNA: TGTGCCAGCAGTCCCGGGACCCATCTCGGGGAGCTGTTTTTT
CDR3 protein: CASSPGTHLGELFF

V gene: TRBV20-1
J gene: TRBJ2-5
CDR3 length: 16
clone size: few
D gene: TRBD2
CDR3 DNA: TGCAGTGCCCGGGGCTCTAGCGGGGAGTACCAAGGGACCCAGTACTTC
CDR3 protein: CSARGSSGEYQGTQYF

V gene: TRBV12-3/TRBV12-4
J gene: TRBJ1-6
CDR3 length: 13
clone size: .
D gene: .
CDR3 DNA: TGTGCCAGCAGTTTAGCGAGGGGTTCACCCCCCCACTTT
CDR3 protein: CASSLARGSPPHF

V gene: TRBV11-2
J gene: TRBJ2-1
CDR3 length: 15
clone size: many
D gene: TRBD2
CDR3 DNA: TGTGCCAGCAGCTTACAAGCGGGGGTATACAATGAGCAGTTCTTC
CDR3 protein: CASSLQAGVYNEQFF

V gene: TRBV9
J gene: TRBJ2-2
CDR3 length: 16
clone size: .
D gene: TRBD1
CDR3 DNA: TGTGCCAGCAGCGTGGGGACAGGGGTCAAGACCGGGGAGCTGTTTTTT
CDR3 protein: CASSVGTGVKTGELFF

V gene: TRBV18
J gene: TRBJ2-7
CDR3 length: 13
clone size: .
D gene: TRBD1
CDR3 DNA: TGTGCCAGCTCGGGACAGGCTATCTACGAGCAGTACTTC
CDR3 protein: CASSGQAIYEQYF